The T cell receptor (beta chain) under discussion was sequenced for a study of T cells expressing NK-cell markers. Study-wide context: It was sorted CD3+CD56+NKG2C+, CD3+CD56+NKG2C- and CD3+CD56-NKG2C+ T cells that supplied the TCR beta repertoires. Study outcomes and limitations: There remained a lack of clarity about HCMV specificity of expanded NKG2C+ T cell clones.

Researchers built TCR beta cDNA using 5'RACE template switching with UMIs. TCRdb re-called the 5' RACE reads, yielding one record per CDR3 amino acid sequence without DNA. This sample carries approximately 380,000 distinct CDR3 sequences, with 5.2% going to the ten biggest clones. Turning to this clonotype: Antigen specificity is unknown.

CDR1 and CDR2 (germline): DFQATT, SNEGSKA (reference sequence). This CDR3 has 16 amino acids. The chain joins TRBV20-1 to TRBJ1-4; TCRdb's D call of TRBD1 is untestable without DNA. Sequenced input: blood T cells: a sorted CD56 or NKG2C T cell subset, CD4+ or CD8+ T cells, or bulk PBMC T cells (not recorded which). This receptor was identified in a man aged 18-70 years in good health. CDR3 sequence reads: CSARPSGETTNEKLFF.